These 21 T cell receptor beta chains originate from one sample sequenced in a study of cytomegalovirus exposure and HLA in healthy donors. PCR was performed using 60 Vbeta and 13 Jbeta primers. Sequenced by immunoSEQ multiplex PCR; TCRdb stores in-frame clones only, minus some. Among under 200,000 clones listed, around nine tenths were seen once. Material for sequencing was PBMCs. Source of these receptors: a woman aged 25-40 years in good health and CMV-seronegative.

Only one count was recorded for this clone. The chain employs TRBV6-5 and TRBJ2-7; perhaps TRBD1 as D (6 bases). The V end was cut by 2 bases, the J end by 7 bases, with 12 bases between. Germline V gene data show CDR1 as MNHEY and CDR2 as SVGAGI. This CDR3 contains 13 residues. Written as DNA, the CDR3 is TGTGCCAGCAGTTACCCAACAGGGAGAGAGCAGTACTTC. Translation gives CASSYPTGREQYF.

The gene calls are TRBV19 and TRBJ2-1, with 12 positions matching TRBD2. Germline lookup yields CDR1 LNHDA and CDR2 SQIVND (reference sequence). Trimming took 5 bases from V and 6 from J; bases not matched to a gene: 8. This CDR3 comprises 16 residues. CDR3 nucleotide sequence: TGTGCCAGTAGTCCGGGACTAGCGGGTGGGAGCAATGAGCAGTTCTTC. Protein product: CASSPGLAGGSNEQFF.

The chain is built from TRBV29-1 and TRBJ1-2, with 8 positions matching TRBD1. The CDR3 sequence is 16 residues long. The ends lost 5 bases at V and 5 bases at J; junction bases unmatched: 16. CDR1 is SQVTM and CDR2 is ANQGSEA in the germline V gene. The CDR3 here is CSVREGRQGARYGYTF. CDR3 coding DNA: TGCAGCGTTAGGGAGGGGCGCCAGGGGGCTCGGTATGGCTACACCTTC. Full variable domain (rest looked up from reference TRBV29-1 and TRBJ1-2): SAVISQKPSRDICQRGTSLTIQCQVDSQVTMMFWYRQQPGQSLTLIATANQGSEATYESGFVIDKFPISRPNLTFSTLTVSNMSPEDSSIYLCSVREGRQGARYGYTFGSGTRLTVV.

The genes are TRBV19 and TRBJ1-1; D unclear. There are 12 residues in the CDR3. In germline, CDR1 is LNHDA, CDR2 SQIVND (reference sequence). V shed 3 bases and J shed 8 bases, with 10 bases lying between them. The CDR3 spells CASSIGRPEAFF. The CDR3, as DNA: TGTGCCAGTAGTATTGGGAGACCCGAAGCTTTCTTT.

The chain uses TRBV29-1 and TRBJ2-7, with D possibly TRBD2 on 6 matching bases. Trimming removed 6 bases from V and 0 bases from J, with 15 bases in between. CDR1 is SQVTM, CDR2 ANQGSEA, per germline. The CDR3 has 14 residues. The CDR3, as DNA: TGCAGCGTGGGGCTCGGGGGTGGCTCCTACGAGCAGTACTTC. This codes for CSVGLGGGSYEQYF.

This clone was recorded only once. V is TRBV5-6 and J is TRBJ2-2; 8 positions agree with TRBD2. The germline V gene has CDR1 SGHDT and CDR2 YYEEEE. J lost 7 bases, V lost 4 bases, and 9 bases had no gene match. CDR3 size: 15 residues. In DNA form, the CDR3 reads TGTGCCAGCAGCCGCACGGGGGGGTCTTACGGGGAGCTGTTTTTT. This gives the protein CASSRTGGSYGELFF. The variable domain in full, completed from reference TRBV5-6 and TRBJ2-2, reads DAGVTQSPTHLIKTRGQQVTLRCSPKSGHDTVSWYQQALGQGPQFIFQYYEEEERQRGNFPDRFSGHQFPNYSSELNVNALLLGDSALYLCASSRTGGSYGELFFGEGSRLTVL.

The chain combines TRBV19 with TRBJ2-1; 8 bases match TRBD2. In germline, CDR1 is LNHDA, CDR2 SQIVND (reference sequence). Losses at the gene ends were 4 bases for V and 9 bases for J; bases not matched to a gene: 11. This CDR3 has 15 residues. The CDR3 reads CASSTLGGVGGEQFF. The CDR3 coding sequence is TGTGCCAGTAGTACCCTCGGGGGGGTGGGCGGTGAGCAGTTCTTC.

This clone has a single count. This rearrangement joins TRBV15 to TRBJ1-1, with 7 bases lining up with TRBD1. Trimming cost V 0 bases and J 10 bases; bases outside gene matches: 8. Germline loops: CDR1 LNHNV, CDR2 YYDKDF (reference sequence). The CDR3 runs 14 residues. The CDR3 reads CATSREGRGSGAFF. The CDR3 DNA sequence: TGTGCCACCAGCAGAGAGGGCAGGGGGAGCGGAGCTTTCTTT.

V gene TRBV6-5 combines with J gene TRBJ2-7; 7 nucleotides match TRBD1. This CDR3 contains 15 residues. Trimming removed 1 base from V and 5 bases from J; junction bases left unmatched: 8. CDR1 and CDR2 (germline): MNHEY, SVGAGI. The CDR3 DNA is TGTGCCAGCAGTTACTTTCCTCAGGGGGAGCACGAGCAGTACTTC. Amino acids: CASSYFPQGEHEQYF.

This sequence joins TRBV6-4 and TRBJ2-1; D unresolved. V was cut by 2 bases and J by 0 bases, with 5 bases left in between. The CDR3 is 14 amino acids. Per germline, CDR1 MRHNA and CDR2 SNTAGT. CDR3 DNA: TGTGCCAGCAGTGACAGTAGCTCCTACAATGAGCAGTTCTTC. Translated: CASSDSSSYNEQFF.

This clone was picked up one time. This chain's CDR3 is CASSTSGTSYEQYF. The CDR3 nucleotides are TGTGCCAGTAGCACTAGCGGGACATCCTACGAGCAGTACTTC. V usage is TRBV19 and J usage is TRBJ2-7; the match to TRBD2 covers 10 bases. Germline-derived CDR1 and CDR2 are LNHDA and SQIVND (reference sequence). The CDR3 length is 14 residues. V lost 6 bases and J lost 1; bases outside the gene matches: 3. Variable domain in full (rest from reference TRBV19 and TRBJ2-7): DGGITQSPKYLFRKEGQNVTLSCEQNLNHDAMYWYRQDPGQGLRLIYYSQIVNDFQKGDIAEGYSVSREKKESFPLTVTSAQKNPTAFYLCASSTSGTSYEQYFGPGTRLTVT.

V and J are TRBV5-1 and TRBJ2-2, with 7 bases fitting TRBD2. This CDR3 is 16 amino acids long. V was pared by 6 bases and J by 4 bases, with 12 bases of the junction left unmatched. Per germline, CDR1 SGHRS and CDR2 YFSETQ. The CDR3 sequence is CASNREALRGTGELFF. Here the CDR3 DNA reads TGCGCCAGCAACCGGGAGGCCCTTCGCGGCACCGGGGAGCTGTTTTTT.

The rearrangement links TRBV27 to TRBJ2-7; perhaps TRBD1 as D (6 bases). CDR1 is MNHEY, CDR2 SMNVEV, per germline (reference sequence). The V end was cut by 3 bases, the J end by 0 bases, with 9 bases between. This CDR3 has 14 amino acids. In DNA, the CDR3 is TGTGCCAGCAGTTTGGTCAGGGGCTCCTACGAGCAGTACTTC. It yields the protein CASSLVRGSYEQYF.

There are a few counts of this clone. The chain recombines TRBV10-3 with TRBJ1-5; perhaps TRBD1 as D (6 bases). The V gene lost 7 bases and the J gene lost 3 bases, with 10 bases spanning the gap. The CDR3 has 13 amino acids. Germline values: CDR1 ENHRY, CDR2 SYGVKD. In DNA, the CDR3 is TGTGCCATCACGGACAGCAACAATCAGCCCCAGCATTTT. This sequence encodes CAITDSNNQPQHF.

The CDR3 DNA sequence: TGCGCCAGCAGCCCGTTGGGGGGACAGAGACTAGCCAAAAACATTCAGTACTTC. It codes for CASSPLGGQRLAKNIQYF. The rearrangement joins TRBV5-1 to TRBJ2-4; D is perhaps TRBD1 (7 bases). Germline CDR1 SGHRS, CDR2 YFSETQ. The CDR3 consists of 18 residues. V was shortened by 4 bases and J by 0 bases, with 20 bases between the two germline ends.

This chain joins TRBV4-3 and TRBJ2-5; the D gene is possibly TRBD2 (6 bases). The V gene lost 3 bases and the J gene lost 7 bases, with 18 bases spanning the gap. This CDR3 has 15 residues. CDR1 LGHNA and CDR2 YSLEER come from the germline V gene. The CDR3 DNA follows: TGCGCCAGCAGCCAGGGAGGCCAGCAAAGGGGGACCCAGTACTTC. This translates into CASSQGGQQRGTQYF.

The table lists this clone with a count of one. The CDR3 bases are TGTGCCACCAGCAGAGGTATCACAGGGCCCCAGCATTTT. This sequence encodes CATSRGITGPQHF. The chain has TRBV15 and TRBJ1-5, with a weak D call TRBD1 (5 bases). Germline V CDR1 and CDR2: LNHNV, YYDKDF (reference sequence). Trimming stripped 1 base from V and 9 bases from J, with 10 bases between. This CDR3 is built from 13 residues.

This clone has just one count. This sequence joins TRBV19 and TRBJ1-5; no clear D gene. The CDR3 totals 15 residues. CDR1 LNHDA and CDR2 SQIVND come from the germline V gene (reference sequence). Deletions cut 3 bases from V and 1 base from J, with 10 bases between. CDR3 nucleotides: TGTGCCAGTAGTATGTCGGGTGGGAGCAATCAGCCCCAGCATTTT. Translated, it gives CASSMSGGSNQPQHF.

The chain uses TRBV5-1 and TRBJ1-5, with TRBD1 matching over 9 bases. Germline V gene data show CDR1 as SGHRS and CDR2 as YFSETQ. Trimming removed 0 bases from V and 5 bases from J; junction bases left unmatched: 3. The CDR3 is made up of 15 amino acids. The CDR3 nucleotides are TGCGCCAGCAGCTTGGGGGACAGGGTAGATCAGCCCCAGCATTTT. It specifies CASSLGDRVDQPQHF.

The chain employs TRBV6-5 and TRBJ2-1; D is possibly TRBD2 (5 bases). The germline CDR1 and CDR2 sequences are MNHEY and SVGAGI. Trimming stripped 6 bases from V and 7 bases from J, with 13 bases between. The CDR3 totals 13 residues. CDR3 sequence reads: CASRNGVWNEQFF. The CDR3 DNA follows: TGTGCCAGCAGAAACGGGGTGTGGAATGAGCAGTTCTTC.

This clone was counted only a few times. This rearrangement joins TRBV7-9 to TRBJ1-1; 9 nucleotides align to TRBD1. V lost 3 bases, J lost 11 bases, and 13 bases stayed unmatched. Germline CDR1 and CDR2: SEHNR and FQNEAQ (reference sequence). The CDR3 covers 15 residues. The CDR3 DNA follows: TGTGCCAGCAGCTTTAGGGACAGGGACTCGATGGGGGCTTTCTTT. This codes for CASSFRDRDSMGAFF.